What follows is one T cell receptor (beta chain) and its context. Its antigen remains unidentified. The data were taken from a study of shared clonotypes between healthy human individuals. CDR3 size: 15 residues. Germline CDR1 reads MNHEY; CDR2 reads SMNVEV (reference sequence). Between the trimmed V and J ends, which lost 3 bases and 0 bases, there was a span of 10 bases. General observations from the study: Tissue TCR repertoires likely differ from these blood-only repertoires. Compared with clonotypes that all four donors shared, non-shared clonotypes had lower generation probabilities.

The authors' processing: Filtering differed for immunoSEQ, which gave only junction sequences without quality scores. Using immunoSEQ multiplex PCR, the repertoire was profiled, and TCRdb retains in-frame clones only, with some absent. V, J and clone size are those of that table, while D and trimming were read from the DNA. This table holds more than 1,200,000 clones, around 98.5% found once. Sequencing input: naive CD4+ T cells sorted from blood. Specified subset: CD45RA+ positively selected. This sequence was found in a young man in good health. V usage is TRBV27 and J usage is TRBJ2-3; D may be TRBD1 (5 bases). This CDR3 reads CASSLTAPSTDTQYF. The DNA for the CDR3 is TGTGCCAGCAGTTTGACAGCACCTAGCACAGATACGCAGTATTTT.